This TCR beta chain was sequenced for a study of response to subunit inactivated influenza vaccine. A note on this clonotype: Its antigen is as yet unknown.

The ends were cut back, 5 bases at V and 7 bases at J, with 15 bases in the middle. The germline CDR1 and CDR2 sequences are MDHEN and SYDVKM. This CDR3 contains 13 residues. Findings and limits, study-wide: New T cells are recruited in small numbers by each seasonal influenza vaccination, according to the authors' suggestion.

TCRdb re-called the RT-PCR reads with MiXCR, one entry per CDR3 protein. The sample carries fewer than 700,000 distinct CDR3 sequences, over 10% recorded once. Specimen: PBMCs from blood, collected 40 to 50 days after vaccination. The receptor comes from a man aged 50-60 years who received an inactivated influenza vaccine. The V and J genes are TRBV28 and TRBJ2-7; D call uncertain. The CDR3 reads CASSVTPGREQYF. CDR3 coding DNA: TGTGCCAGCAGTGTAACCCCAGGCAGGGAGCAGTACTTC.